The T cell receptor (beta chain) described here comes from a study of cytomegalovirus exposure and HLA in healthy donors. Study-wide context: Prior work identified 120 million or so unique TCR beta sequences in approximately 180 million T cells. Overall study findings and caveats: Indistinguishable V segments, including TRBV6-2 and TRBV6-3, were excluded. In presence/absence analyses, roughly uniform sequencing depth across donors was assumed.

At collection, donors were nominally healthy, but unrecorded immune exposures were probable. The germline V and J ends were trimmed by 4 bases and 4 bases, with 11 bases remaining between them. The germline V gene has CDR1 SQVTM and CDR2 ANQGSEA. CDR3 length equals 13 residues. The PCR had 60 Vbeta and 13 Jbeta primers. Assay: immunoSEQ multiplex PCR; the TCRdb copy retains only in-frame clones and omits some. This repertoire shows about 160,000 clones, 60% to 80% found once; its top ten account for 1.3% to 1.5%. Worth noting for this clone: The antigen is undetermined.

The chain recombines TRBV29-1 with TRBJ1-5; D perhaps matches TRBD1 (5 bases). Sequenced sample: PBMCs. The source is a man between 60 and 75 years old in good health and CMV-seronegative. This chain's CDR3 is CSVGGTENQPQHF. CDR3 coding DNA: TGCAGCGTTGGCGGGACTGAAAATCAGCCCCAGCATTTT.